The 32 T cell receptor beta chains listed next were all sequenced from one sample in a study of a mutant IDH1 vaccine in newly diagnosed glioma (dated by TCRdb to the early 2020s). The time point label here, explained by the study, means: baseline, week 1 (first vaccination visit). Explained via the paper, the treatment or condition label denotes: pre-vaccination baseline after standard-of-care therapy. The library was produced with the immunoSEQ multiplex PCR assay. TCRdb carries this immuneACCESS record with in-frame sequences only. Its versions omit some clonotypes, under half of them owing to an unresolved V gene in the studies checked, with the rest unexplained. In all, the sample holds tens of thousands of clones, and approximately 90% of those were seen once. Over 9% of the sample is in the top ten clones. The specimen comprised PBMCs, sampled from a glioma patient treated with radiotherapy, temozolomide or both. The receptor set was obtained from a man younger than 40 with glioma.

This clone was seen only once. J is TRBJ2-1 and V is TRBV2, with D uncertain. With 8 bases removed from V and 0 bases from J, the gap between germline ends came to 11 bases. The CDR3 loop spans 14 amino acids. CDR1 and CDR2 from the germline V gene are SNHLY and FYNNEI. This CDR3 is CASLTRNSYNEQFF. CDR3 DNA: TGTGCCAGCCTGACTCGAAACTCCTACAATGAGCAGTTCTTC.

The CDR3 is CASSFRAHTEAFF. The CDR3 region has the DNA TGTGCCAGCAGTTTCAGGGCCCACACTGAAGCTTTCTTT. The genes are TRBV27 and TRBJ1-1; possible D gene TRBD1, 5 bases. The CDR3 totals 13 residues. The V end was cut by 3 bases, the J end by 3 bases, with 8 bases between. Germline lookup yields CDR1 MNHEY and CDR2 SMNVEV (reference sequence).

This chain joins TRBV6-1 and TRBJ2-5; TRBD2 matches at 7 bases. Germline lookup yields CDR1 MNHNS and CDR2 SASEGT. Germline trimming cut 2 bases from V and 1 base from J; bases unmatched to any gene: 7. The CDR3 sequence is 16 residues long. The CDR3 protein is CASSEWVAGGQETQYF. In nucleotides, the CDR3 is TGTGCCAGCAGTGAATGGGTAGCGGGCGGCCAAGAGACCCAGTACTTC.

This clone was counted once. The rearrangement joins TRBV4-1 to TRBJ1-2; no reliable D call. Per the germline V gene, CDR1 is MGHRA and CDR2 is YSYEKL. V lost 2 bases and J lost 4, with 5 bases in between. There are 12 residues in the CDR3. CDR3 protein: CASSQNSYGYTF. CDR3 nucleotides: TGCGCCAGCAGCCAAAACAGCTATGGCTACACCTTC.

CDR3 region: CASSIGVTEAFF. In DNA form, the CDR3 reads TGTGCCAGTAGTATTGGGGTCACTGAAGCTTTCTTT. The V call is TRBV19, the J call TRBJ1-1; no clear D gene. V gave up 3 bases and J gave up 4 bases, with 6 bases separating them. This CDR3 region has 12 residues. Germline values: CDR1 LNHDA, CDR2 SQIVND (reference sequence).

V is TRBV6-5 and J is TRBJ2-1; D is perhaps TRBD1 or TRBD2 (5 bases each). CDR1 is MNHEY and CDR2 is SVGAGI in the germline V gene. The CDR3 is made up of 14 amino acids. The ends were cut back, 0 bases at V and 10 bases at J, with 13 bases in the middle. The CDR3 protein is CASSYSRGSGEQFF. Written as DNA, the CDR3 is TGTGCCAGCAGTTACTCGAGGGGATCTGGGGAGCAGTTCTTC.

The V and J genes are TRBV12-5 and TRBJ2-1; D is possibly TRBD2 (7 bases). The germline V gene encodes CDR1 LGHNT and CDR2 FRNRAP. The CDR3 runs 16 residues. Trimming took off 5 bases at V and 1 base at J, with 15 bases between the two ends. The chain's CDR3 is CASGPQGRGSYNEQFF. The CDR3 DNA reads TGTGCTAGTGGTCCCCAGGGGAGGGGTTCCTACAATGAGCAGTTCTTC.

The CDR3 nucleotides read TGTGCCAGCAGCGTAGACGAGACTAGCGTAGGGGAGCTGTTTTTT. Protein product: CASSVDETSVGELFF. J is TRBJ2-2 and V is TRBV9; the match to TRBD2 covers 8 bases. Germline V gives CDR1 SGDLS, CDR2 YYNGEE. CDR3 length: 15 residues. V dropped 0 bases and J dropped 8; count of bases not matched to a gene: 6.

Worth noting for this clone: Other DNA sequences from this sample encode an identical CDR3 as well. V gene TRBV10-3 combines with J gene TRBJ2-2; TRBD2 might be the D (5 bases). Trimming pared 10 bases from V and 0 bases from J, leaving 12 bases between. The CDR3 consists of 14 residues. Germline values: CDR1 ENHRY, CDR2 SYGVKD. CDR3 in DNA: TGTGCCACCGCAGGACTTTCGAACACCGGGGAGCTGTTTTTT. Protein: CATAGLSNTGELFF.

The rearrangement uses TRBV12-5 and TRBJ2-3, with D perhaps being TRBD1 or TRBD2 (5 bases each). CDR1 and CDR2 (germline): LGHNT, FRNRAP. This CDR3 has 18 amino acids. V lost 0 bases and J lost 1, with 17 bases in between. The CDR3 coding sequence is TGTGCTAGTGGTTTGGTAAGGGACGCCCGTGGGGGCACAGATACGCAGTATTTT. Encoded protein: CASGLVRDARGGTDTQYF.

The chain combines TRBV2 with TRBJ1-2; the match to TRBD1 covers 10 bases. In germline, CDR1 is SNHLY, CDR2 FYNNEI. The CDR3 is made up of 15 amino acids. The V segment lost 5 bases and the J segment 5 bases; nucleotides outside the gene matches: 8. The CDR3 is CASSPTTGGWYGYTF. The DNA for the CDR3 is TGTGCCAGCAGTCCCACGACAGGGGGCTGGTATGGCTACACCTTC.

This clone was recorded once. This sequence joins TRBV6-6 and TRBJ2-6; no firm D call. V was pared by 4 bases and J by 1 base, with 2 bases between. Germline V gene sequence: CDR1 MNHNY, CDR2 SVGAGI (reference sequence). There are 13 residues in the CDR3. CDR3 residues: CASSLSGANVLTF. The CDR3 bases are TGTGCCAGCAGTTTATCTGGGGCCAACGTCCTGACTTTC.

This clone turned up a few times. The V gene is TRBV5-8, the J gene TRBJ1-5, with D unresolved. Germline-derived CDR1 and CDR2 are SGHTS and YDEGEE. V was shortened by 6 bases and J by 5 bases, with 6 bases between the two germline ends. The CDR3 contains 11 residues. The CDR3 is CASTKYQPQHF. The DNA for the CDR3 is TGTGCCAGCACCAAATATCAGCCCCAGCATTTT.

The genes are TRBV6-5 and TRBJ1-6, with TRBD1 identical over 10 bases. The V and J ends lost 11 bases and 14 bases, in that order; junction bases with no gene match: 9. There are 12 residues in the CDR3. The germline gives CDR1 MNHEY, CDR2 SVGAGI. CDR3 amino acids: CASGTGDISLHF. The CDR3, as DNA: TGTGCCTCGGGGACAGGGGATATCTCCCTCCACTTT.

The V gene is TRBV15, the J gene TRBJ1-5, with 8 bases matching TRBD1. Unmatched junction bases numbered 13, after V lost 5 bases and J lost 4 bases. Germline CDR1 is LNHNV and CDR2 is YYDKDF (reference sequence). The CDR3 is made up of 17 amino acids. The CDR3 nucleotides are TGTGCCACCAGCTCTCGATCTGGGGGACAGGATAATCAGCCCCAGCATTTT. This gives the protein CATSSRSGGQDNQPQHF.

The chain is built from TRBV28 and TRBJ2-2, with 7 bases aligning to TRBD2. Germline V CDR1 and CDR2: MDHEN, SYDVKM. V trimming: 8 bases; J trimming: 7 bases; junction bases outside the gene matches: 13. This CDR3 contains 15 residues. CDR3 in DNA: TGTGCCAGCGAGAGCGGGACCCCCCCTGTCGGGGAGCTGTTTTTT. Its protein product is CASESGTPPVGELFF.

The chain joins TRBV5-1 to TRBJ2-1, with D possibly being TRBD2 (5 bases). The germline gives CDR1 SGHRS, CDR2 YFSETQ. There are 15 residues in the CDR3. Trimming took off 0 bases at V and 0 bases at J, with 7 bases between the two ends. CDR3 coding DNA: TGCGCCAGCAGCTTGGGGACTTACTCCTACAATGAGCAGTTCTTC. Translation gives CASSLGTYSYNEQFF. Together with reference TRBV5-1 and TRBJ2-1, the CDR3 gives the full variable domain: KAGVTQTPRYLIKTRGQQVTLSCSPISGHRSVSWYQQTPGQGLQFLFEYFSETQRNKGNFPGRFSGRQFSNSRSEMNVSTLELGDSALYLCASSLGTYSYNEQFFGPGTRLTVL.

The genes are TRBV7-9 and TRBJ2-1; perhaps TRBD2 as D (6 bases). The CDR3 has 16 residues. Germline V CDR1 and CDR2: SEHNR, FQNEAQ (reference sequence). V dropped 8 bases and J dropped 3 bases, with 20 bases sitting between them. This CDR3 reads CASPMGEDGYYNEQFF. The CDR3 DNA follows: TGTGCCAGCCCTATGGGGGAGGACGGATACTACAATGAGCAGTTCTTC.

The V gene is TRBV7-9, the J gene TRBJ1-1, with D unresolved. V was trimmed by 7 bases and J by 0 bases, leaving 9 bases between them. CDR1 and CDR2 from the germline V gene are SEHNR and FQNEAQ (reference sequence). The CDR3 consists of 13 residues. CDR3 residues: CASNEVVNTEAFF. For the CDR3, the DNA is TGTGCCAGCAATGAGGTCGTGAACACTGAAGCTTTCTTT.

This clone has a single count. V and J are TRBV6-1 and TRBJ1-2; the match to TRBD1 covers 7 bases. CDR3 length: 13 residues. V dropped 10 bases and J dropped 0; count of bases not matched to a gene: 5. CDR1 and CDR2 (germline): MNHNS, SASEGT. Written as DNA, the CDR3 is TGTGCCACCTGGGGACAGTCTAACTATGGCTACACCTTC. Translated: CATWGQSNYGYTF.

The rearrangement joins TRBV29-1 to TRBJ2-3; 7 positions agree with TRBD2. CDR1 is SQVTM and CDR2 is ANQGSEA in the germline V gene. V lost 8 bases to trimming and J lost 1 base; unmatched junction nucleotides: 9. This CDR3 has 14 amino acids. This chain's CDR3 is CSSERGRGTDTQYF. For the CDR3, the DNA is TGCAGCTCCGAGCGGGGCCGGGGCACAGATACGCAGTATTTT.

In this sample, this clone is medium-sized. This sequence joins TRBV25-1 and TRBJ1-2; 8 nucleotides line up with TRBD1. The germline V gene has CDR1 MGHDK and CDR2 SYGVNS. J was trimmed by 2 bases and V by 10 bases; bases with no gene match: 3. The CDR3 spans 12 residues. CDR3 bases: TGTGCCACCCGGACAGGGAACTATGGCTACACCTTC. Translated: CATRTGNYGYTF.

V gene TRBV18 combines with J gene TRBJ1-5; 8 bases are a match to TRBD1. Germline CDR1 is KGHSH and CDR2 is LQKENI. This CDR3 region has 16 residues. Losses at the gene ends were 2 bases for V and 6 bases for J; bases not matched to a gene: 9. CDR3 bases: TGTGCCAGCTCACCAAAGGACAGGGTAGAGGGTCAGCCCCAGCATTTT. Translated: CASSPKDRVEGQPQHF.

The chain links TRBV6-5 to TRBJ1-2; D is perhaps TRBD1 (5 bases). The V end lost 5 bases, the J end lost 4 bases, and 14 bases lay between the germline ends. Germline V lookup: CDR1 MNHEY, CDR2 SVGAGI. The CDR3 contains 14 residues. The CDR3 region has the DNA TGTGCCAGCAGTACTACAGACGGGGCCTATGGCTACACCTTC. Translating it yields CASSTTDGAYGYTF.

This chain connects TRBV5-1 to TRBJ2-7, with 13 bases matching TRBD2. The CDR3 has 17 amino acids. Germline values: CDR1 SGHRS, CDR2 YFSETQ. V lost 4 bases to trimming and J lost 1 base; unmatched junction nucleotides: 8. Here the CDR3 DNA reads TGCGCCAGCAGCGCGAGGACTAGCGGGAGAGGATCCTACGAGCAGTACTTC. Amino acids: CASSARTSGRGSYEQYF.

V and J are TRBV19 and TRBJ1-5; maybe TRBD1 (5 bases). Trimming took 6 bases from V and 5 from J, leaving 11 bases between them. Germline CDR1 reads LNHDA; CDR2 reads SQIVND (reference sequence). This CDR3 is 13 amino acids long. The CDR3 DNA sequence: TGTGCCAGTAGCAGGGACCGAGATCAGCCCCAGCATTTT. Translation: CASSRDRDQPQHF.

V gene TRBV7-9 combines with J gene TRBJ2-6; 7 nucleotides match TRBD1. Per germline, CDR1 SEHNR and CDR2 FQNEAQ (reference sequence). The CDR3 extends over 16 amino acids. The junction had 6 bases not matched to a gene; V was cut back by 3 bases and J by 4 bases. Here the CDR3 DNA reads TGTGCCAGCAGCTTGAGACAGGGTTCCGGGGCCAACGTCCTGACTTTC. Translation gives CASSLRQGSGANVLTF.

V gene TRBV5-4 combines with J gene TRBJ1-3, with D possibly matching TRBD1 (5 bases). The CDR3 loop spans 15 amino acids. Trimming removed 4 bases from V and 2 bases from J, with 13 bases in between. In germline, CDR1 is SGHNT, CDR2 YYREEE (reference sequence). The CDR3 reads CASSTGGGAGNTIYF. CDR3 in DNA: TGTGCCAGCAGCACTGGGGGGGGAGCTGGAAACACCATATATTTT.

This chain connects TRBV4-1 to TRBJ2-2; a weak D match, TRBD2 (5 bases). This CDR3 has 15 amino acids. Trimming stripped 0 bases from V and 6 bases from J, with 11 bases between. Germline V lookup: CDR1 MGHRA, CDR2 YSYEKL. The CDR3 nucleotides are TGCGCCAGCAGCCAAGATCCGGGGTTGGCCGGGGAGCTGTTTTTT. This sequence encodes CASSQDPGLAGELFF.

The gene calls are TRBV5-1 and TRBJ2-3; either TRBD1 or TRBD2 may fit D (5 bases each). This CDR3 has 14 residues. Trimming left V 4 bases short and J 1 base short, with 10 bases between. In germline, CDR1 is SGHRS, CDR2 YFSETQ. CDR3 sequence (DNA): TGCGCCAGCAGCCCGGGACCCCGCACAGATACGCAGTATTTT. Protein sequence: CASSPGPRTDTQYF.

This chain links TRBV19 with TRBJ1-1; TRBD1 is a possible D gene (5 bases). This CDR3 contains 13 residues. Looked up from germline, CDR1 is LNHDA and CDR2 is SQIVND (reference sequence). Between the trimmed V and J ends, which lost 3 bases and 3 bases, there was a span of 8 bases. The CDR3 here is CASSMGTDTEAFF. As DNA, the CDR3 is TGTGCCAGTAGTATGGGGACGGACACTGAAGCTTTCTTT.

The chain is built from TRBV7-9 and TRBJ2-1; 10 nucleotides match TRBD2. CDR1 and CDR2 from the germline V gene are SEHNR and FQNEAQ (reference sequence). This CDR3 is built from 15 residues. The J segment lost 7 bases and the V segment lost 7 bases, leaving 10 bases of the junction unmatched. The CDR3 here is CASTPASGSTNEQFF. CDR3 coding DNA: TGTGCCAGCACCCCGGCTAGCGGGAGCACGAATGAGCAGTTCTTC.